This T cell receptor beta chain was recorded in a study of siplizumab effects on memory and regulatory T cells. Profiling relied on immunoSEQ multiplex PCR, and the TCRdb table lists in-frame clones only, not all of them. The data contain approximately 100,000 clones, 94% of them singletons. Between the trimmed V and J ends, which lost 0 bases and 3 bases, there was a span of 9 bases. The CDR3 has 13 residues. Germline CDR1 reads SQVTM; CDR2 reads ANQGSEA. This TCR came from a human donor in good health. Sequenced: Tregs sorted from blood. This chain connects TRBV29-1 to TRBJ2-7; D is perhaps TRBD1 (6 bases). The CDR3 sequence is CSVEDGGFYEQYF. CDR3 in DNA: TGCAGCGTTGAAGATGGGGGCTTCTACGAGCAGTACTTC.